The 4 T cell receptor beta chains in this list originate from one sample, sequenced in a study of blood T cells in healthy people across ages (dated by TCRdb to the mid-2010s). Library construction relied on 5' RACE. The instrument given in TCRdb is Illumina HiSeq 2500. A second roughly 7 to 12 cycle PCR used a sample-barcoded 5' primer and a J-beta primer mix. TCRdb itself trimmed the public reads at Q25 with fastp, ran MiXCR and retained productive beta chains. Every entry covers one CDR3 protein and lists the most common genes and DNA from its rows. For this sample the table gives approximately 800,000 distinct CDR3 sequences, of which about 36% were detected only once. Of the sample, 10% to 15% falls within the top ten clones. Input material: blood. These receptors were taken from a man between 18 and 29 years old in good health.

This clonotype turned up a few times. This sequence joins TRBV29-1 and TRBJ1-2; D remains ambiguous. V was pared by 0 bases and J by 5 bases, with 4 bases between. From germline, CDR1 is SQVTM and CDR2 ANQGSEA. CDR3 size: 11 residues. The CDR3 bases are TGCAGCGTTGAAGAGGGGTATGGCTACACCTTC. Residues: CSVEEGYGYTF.

The chain joins TRBV5-4 to TRBJ2-3; 12 bases agree with TRBD2. Germline CDR1 SGHNT, CDR2 YYREEE (reference sequence). J was trimmed by 2 bases and V by 0 bases; bases with no gene match: 25. The CDR3 consists of 24 residues. The CDR3 loop is CASSLVSLIVGASGRVVSTDTQYF. DNA for the CDR3: TGTGCCAGCAGCTTGGTATCCCTAATTGTTGGGGCTAGCGGGAGGGTAGTGTCCACAGATACGCAGTATTTT.

This clonotype was detected only a few times. The rearrangement uses TRBV25-1 and TRBJ1-2; no clear D gene. Trimming took 3 bases from V and 5 from J, leaving 13 bases between them. Germline values: CDR1 MGHDK, CDR2 SYGVNS. The CDR3 has 14 amino acids. The CDR3: CASSDWVTGYGYTF. CDR3 bases: TGTGCCAGCAGTGATTGGGTAACGGGGTATGGCTACACCTTC.

The CDR3 reads CASSSGTSGANTGELFF. The CDR3 region has the DNA TGCGCCAGCAGCTCAGGGACTAGCGGGGCAAACACCGGGGAGCTGTTTTTT. This chain links TRBV5-1 with TRBJ2-2; 13 nucleotides match TRBD2. The CDR3 extends over 17 amino acids. Germline values: CDR1 SGHRS, CDR2 YFSETQ. The V and J ends lost 3 bases and 2 bases, in that order; junction bases with no gene match: 4.